This entry is about one T cell receptor (beta chain). This clone was detected once. Its cognate antigen has yet to be identified. Per-base qualities were not stored, and no clone one base away is much larger. This sample is drawn from a study of blood T cell repertoires in COVID-19 (dated by TCRdb to 2018 to 2021). A note on the overall study: Samples covering the acute and convalescent phases of COVID-19 were provided by collaborators in the United States, Italy and Spain. The material from the prospective study consisted of cDNA or gDNA derived from T cells, B-cell-depleted T cells, or PBMCs. Deeply sampled blood TCRbeta repertoires from subjects exposed to, actively infected with, or recovered from COVID-19 were included in the dataset. The repertoires were released in a freely available public database meant as a resource for research on the immune response to SARS-CoV-2. Samples came from the ongoing ImmuneRACE study (first 160 participants) plus 1,254 subjects from 6 global collaborators. Sample metadata almost always included a de-identified subject ID, COVID-19 status, age in years and sex. HLA class I and class II types, where available, came from metadata supplied by the sample provider rather than from assay-based typing.

CDR1 KGHDR and CDR2 SFDVKD were looked up in the germline V gene. V ends up 4 bases short and J 7 bases short, with an unmatched junction base count of 5. The CDR3 goes from the cysteine to the phenylalanine over 14 residues. The retained sequence is limited to the CDR3, 42 bases, with the frame set at the first base. One collaborating source in Seattle enrolled patients while the patients were actively infected and followed the patients over time throughout the course of disease. Collaborating institutions collected whole blood in K2EDTA tubes following their own protocols. For TCRbeta analysis, collaborator samples were shipped as frozen whole blood, as isolated PBMCs, or as DNA extracted from either sample type. Summary of the overall study and its limitations: How much clinical and demographic metadata was included differed by source and by participant, and the metadata was provided uncurated.

TCRbeta CDR3 regions were amplified from genomic DNA by means of the immunoSEQ Assay, a bias-controlled multiplex PCR. In the paper's pipeline: Within the assay, amplification of reference gene primers was used to estimate how many nucleated cells each sample contained. To quantify the absolute abundance of each unique TCRbeta CDR3 rearrangement, sequence reads were collapsed and filtered. Productive Simpson clonality was computed per sample as the square root of Simpson's diversity index over productive rearrangements. TCRdb holds this immuneACCESS table with in-frame rearrangements only. Some clones are missing; in checked studies, unresolved V genes explain under half, and the rest has no known cause. V, J and clone size are taken as reported in that table, and D and trimming were inferred from the DNA itself. This sample comprises some 150,000 clones, under 90% of them detected only once. The ten largest account for roughly 15% of the sample.

The sequenced sample was peripheral blood. The clonotype was recovered from a woman aged 70-85 years with COVID-19, enrolled during active disease. The chain joins TRBV24-1 to TRBJ2-3; 9 bases in between match TRBD2. The CDR3 has the sequence CATSDPTSGYTQYF. The DNA is TGTGCCACCAGTGACCCGACTAGCGGCTATACGCAGTATTTT.